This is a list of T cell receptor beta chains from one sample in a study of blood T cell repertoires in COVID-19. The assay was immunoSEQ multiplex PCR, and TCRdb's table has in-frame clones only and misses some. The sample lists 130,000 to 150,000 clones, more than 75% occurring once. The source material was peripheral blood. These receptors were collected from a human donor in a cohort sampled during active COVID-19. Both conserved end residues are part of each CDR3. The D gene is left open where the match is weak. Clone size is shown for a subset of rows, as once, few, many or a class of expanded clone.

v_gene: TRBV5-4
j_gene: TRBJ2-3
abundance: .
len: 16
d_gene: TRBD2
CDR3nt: TGTGCCAGCAGCGAGGGACTAGCGGGCGGCACAGATACGCAGTATTTT
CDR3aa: CASSEGLAGGTDTQYF

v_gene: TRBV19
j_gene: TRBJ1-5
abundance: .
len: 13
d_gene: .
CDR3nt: TGTGCCAGTAGCCAGGGTAGAAATCAGCCCCAGCATTTT
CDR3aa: CASSQGRNQPQHF

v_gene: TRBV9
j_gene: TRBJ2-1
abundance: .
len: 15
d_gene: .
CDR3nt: TGTGCCAGCACGAGTGAACTAGTCGCGCCCCATGAGCAGTTCTTC
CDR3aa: CASTSELVAPHEQFF

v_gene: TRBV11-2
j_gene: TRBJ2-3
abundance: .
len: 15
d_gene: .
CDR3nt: TGTGCCAGCAGCTCCACCAGAGATGGCGGAGATACGCAGTATTTT
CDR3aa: CASSSTRDGGDTQYF

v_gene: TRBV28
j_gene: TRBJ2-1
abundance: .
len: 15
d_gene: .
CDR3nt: TGTGCCAGCAGTTTATCCGTGAGCTCCTACAATGAGCAGTTCTTC
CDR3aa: CASSLSVSSYNEQFF

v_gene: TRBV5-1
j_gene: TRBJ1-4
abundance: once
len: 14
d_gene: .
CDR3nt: TGCGCCAGCAAGAGGGCCGGAGGGGATGAAAAACTGTTTTTT
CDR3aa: CASKRAGGDEKLFF

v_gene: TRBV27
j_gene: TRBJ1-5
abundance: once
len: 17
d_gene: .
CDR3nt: TGTGCCAGCAGTTCTCCCACCGGGAGGGTGGCGGGTCAGCCCCAGCATTTT
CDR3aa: CASSSPTGRVAGQPQHF

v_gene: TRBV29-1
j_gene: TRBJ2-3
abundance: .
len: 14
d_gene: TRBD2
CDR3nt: TGCAGCGCCGACCAAGCGGGGGCATCCAATACGCAGTATTTT
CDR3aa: CSADQAGASNTQYF

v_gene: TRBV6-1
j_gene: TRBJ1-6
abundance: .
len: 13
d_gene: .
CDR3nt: TGTGCCAGCAGTGAACGGACAGACTCACCCCTCCACTTT
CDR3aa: CASSERTDSPLHF

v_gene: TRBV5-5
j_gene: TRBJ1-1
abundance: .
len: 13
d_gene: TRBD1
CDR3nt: TGTGCCAGCAGCTTCTCAGGGGGCACTGAAGCTTTCTTT
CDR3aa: CASSFSGGTEAFF

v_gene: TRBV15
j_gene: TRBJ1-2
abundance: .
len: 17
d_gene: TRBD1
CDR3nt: TGTGCCACCAGCACCGACTGGGACAGGGACGCTAACTATGACTACACCTTC
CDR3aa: CATSTDWDRDANYDYTF

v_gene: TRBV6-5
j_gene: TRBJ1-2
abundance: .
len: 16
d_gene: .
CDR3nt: TGTGCCAGCAGTTACTCGATACAGACCTTTAACTATGGCTACACCTTC
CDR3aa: CASSYSIQTFNYGYTF

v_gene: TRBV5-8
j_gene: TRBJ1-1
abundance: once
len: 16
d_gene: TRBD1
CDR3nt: TGTGCCAGCAGCCCGGCCCGGGACAGGGGGTACACTGAAGCTTTCTTT
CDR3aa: CASSPARDRGYTEAFF

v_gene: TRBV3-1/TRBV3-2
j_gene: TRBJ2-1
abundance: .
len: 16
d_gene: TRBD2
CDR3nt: TGTGCCAGCAGCCGAGGGACTAGCGGAGGTTACAATGAGCAGTTCTTC
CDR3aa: CASSRGTSGGYNEQFF

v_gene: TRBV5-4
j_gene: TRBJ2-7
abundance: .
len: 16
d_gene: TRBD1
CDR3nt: TGTGCCAGCAGCTTGGATTGGGACAGTGGATCCTACGAGCAGTACTTC
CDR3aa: CASSLDWDSGSYEQYF

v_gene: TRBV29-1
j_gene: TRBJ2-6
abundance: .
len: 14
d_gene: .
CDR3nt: TGCAGCGTTGTGACAGGATCTGGGGCCAACGTCCTGACTTTC
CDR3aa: CSVVTGSGANVLTF

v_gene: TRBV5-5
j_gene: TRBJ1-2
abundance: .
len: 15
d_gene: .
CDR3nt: TGTGCCAGCAGCGCGAACTTTGTTGCAGGGGAAGGCTACACCTTC
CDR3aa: CASSANFVAGEGYTF

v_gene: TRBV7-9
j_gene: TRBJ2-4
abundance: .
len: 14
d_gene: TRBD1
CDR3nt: TGTGCCAGCAGCCCGGGACAGGGCAAAAACATTCAGTACTTC
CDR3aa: CASSPGQGKNIQYF

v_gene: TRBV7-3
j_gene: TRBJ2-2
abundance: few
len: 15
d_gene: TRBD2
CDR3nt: TGTGCCAGCAGCTCTAGCGGGGCGAACACCGGGGAGCTGTTTTTT
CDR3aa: CASSSSGANTGELFF

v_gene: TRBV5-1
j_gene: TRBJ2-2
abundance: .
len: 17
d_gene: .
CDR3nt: TGCGCCAGCAGCTTGGCCACCCCCGGAACAGGGTCCGGGGAGCTGTTTTTT
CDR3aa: CASSLATPGTGSGELFF

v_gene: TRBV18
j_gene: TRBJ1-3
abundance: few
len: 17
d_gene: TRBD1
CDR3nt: TGTGCCAGCTCACCCAATCTAGGGGGCCCCGCTGGAAACACCATATATTTT
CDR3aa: CASSPNLGGPAGNTIYF

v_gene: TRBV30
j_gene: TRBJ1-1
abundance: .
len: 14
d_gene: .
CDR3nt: TGTGCCTGGAGTGTGCAGGGAGGTATCACTGAAGCTTTCTTT
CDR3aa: CAWSVQGGITEAFF

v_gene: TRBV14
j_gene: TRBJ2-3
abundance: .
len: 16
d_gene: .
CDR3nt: TGTGCCAGCAGCCAAGCTGGCGGGGGCTCCGTAGGCACGCAGTATTTT
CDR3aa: CASSQAGGGSVGTQYF

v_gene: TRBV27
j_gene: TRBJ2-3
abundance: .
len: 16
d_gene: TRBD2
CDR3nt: TGTGCCAGCAGTCCCCTAGCGGGAGGCCGCACAGATACGCAGTATTTT
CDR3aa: CASSPLAGGRTDTQYF

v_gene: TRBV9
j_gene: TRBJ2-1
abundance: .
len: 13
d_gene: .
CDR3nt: TGTGCCAGCAGAGAAGGACTTTACAATGAGCAGTTCTTC
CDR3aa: CASREGLYNEQFF

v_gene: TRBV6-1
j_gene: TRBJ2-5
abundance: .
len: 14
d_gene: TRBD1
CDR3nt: TGTGCCAGCAGTGACCGACAGGGTCAAGAGACCCAGTACTTC
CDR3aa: CASSDRQGQETQYF

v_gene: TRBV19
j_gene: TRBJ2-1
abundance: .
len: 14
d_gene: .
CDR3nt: TGTGCCAGTACCCTACACACAGGGTTTAATGAGCAGTTCTTC
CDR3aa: CASTLHTGFNEQFF

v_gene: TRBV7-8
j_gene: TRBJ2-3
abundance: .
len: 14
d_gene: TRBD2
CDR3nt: TGTGCCAGCAGCCCCCTAGCGGGAGGAGATACGCAGTATTTT
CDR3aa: CASSPLAGGDTQYF

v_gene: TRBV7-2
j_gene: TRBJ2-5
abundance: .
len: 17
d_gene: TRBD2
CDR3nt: TGTGCCAGCAGCTTAGTTCCTAGCGGGGGGGTGCAAGAGACCCAGTACTTC
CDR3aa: CASSLVPSGGVQETQYF

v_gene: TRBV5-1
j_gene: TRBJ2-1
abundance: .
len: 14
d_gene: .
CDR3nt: TGCGCCAGCGGCGCGGGACAGTTATACAATGAGCAGTTCTTC
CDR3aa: CASGAGQLYNEQFF

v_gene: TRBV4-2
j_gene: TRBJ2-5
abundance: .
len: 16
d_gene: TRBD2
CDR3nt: TGTGCCAGCAGCTCATACAGCGGGGGGGCCTGGGAGACCCAGTACTTC
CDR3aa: CASSSYSGGAWETQYF

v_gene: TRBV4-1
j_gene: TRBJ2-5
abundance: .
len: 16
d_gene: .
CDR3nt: TGCGCCAGCAGCCAAGTATACCGGACAACTTCGGAGACCCAGTACTTC
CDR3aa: CASSQVYRTTSETQYF

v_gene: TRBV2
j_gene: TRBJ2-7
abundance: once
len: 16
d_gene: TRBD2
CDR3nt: TGTGCCAGCAGTGAAGAATCTGCGGGACTAGCCTACGAGCAGTACTTC
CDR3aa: CASSEESAGLAYEQYF

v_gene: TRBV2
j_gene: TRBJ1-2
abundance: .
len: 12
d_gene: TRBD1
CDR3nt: TGTGCCAGCGGACAGGAAACCTATGGCTACACCTTC
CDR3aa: CASGQETYGYTF

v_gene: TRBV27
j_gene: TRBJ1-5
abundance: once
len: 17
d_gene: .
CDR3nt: TGTGCCAGCAGTTTAAGGGGAGGGGGGCCCGGTTTCCAGCCCCAGCATTTT
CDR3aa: CASSLRGGGPGFQPQHF

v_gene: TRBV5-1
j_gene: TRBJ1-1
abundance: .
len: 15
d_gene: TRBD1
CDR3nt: TGCGCCAGCAGCCCTGGGGCAGGGGGCGGAACTGAAGCTTTCTTT
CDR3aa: CASSPGAGGGTEAFF

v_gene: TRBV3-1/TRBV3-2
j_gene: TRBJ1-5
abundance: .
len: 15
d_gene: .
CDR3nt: TGTGCCAGCAGCCAAGATTTCAGGGGCGGTCAGCCCCAGCATTTT
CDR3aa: CASSQDFRGGQPQHF

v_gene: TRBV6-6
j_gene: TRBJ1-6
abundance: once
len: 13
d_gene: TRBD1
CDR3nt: TGTGCCATAAACAGGGGGCAGGACTCACCCCTCCACTTT
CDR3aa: CAINRGQDSPLHF

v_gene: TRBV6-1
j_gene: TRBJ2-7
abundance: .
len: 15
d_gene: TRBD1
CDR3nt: TGTGCCAGCAGTGAAAGGGCAGGGGGAATGGACGAGCAGTACTTC
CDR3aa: CASSERAGGMDEQYF

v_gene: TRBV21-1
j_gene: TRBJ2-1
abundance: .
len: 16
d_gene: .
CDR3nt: TGTGCCAGCAGCAAAGGGGAACTAGCGCCTAAGGATGAGCAGTTCTTC
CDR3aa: CASSKGELAPKDEQFF

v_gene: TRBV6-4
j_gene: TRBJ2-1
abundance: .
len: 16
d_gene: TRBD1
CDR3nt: TGTGCCAGCAGTGCCAGGGCGGGACAGGGGAACAATGAGCAGTTCTTC
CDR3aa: CASSARAGQGNNEQFF

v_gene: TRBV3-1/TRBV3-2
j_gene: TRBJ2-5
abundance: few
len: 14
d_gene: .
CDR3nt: TGTGCCAGCAGCCAAGATTCGGGGAAAGAGACCCAGTACTTC
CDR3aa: CASSQDSGKETQYF

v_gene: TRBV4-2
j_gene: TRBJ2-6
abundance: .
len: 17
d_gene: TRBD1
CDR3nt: TGTGCCAGCAGCCAAGAGAGACAGGGGGCTGGGGCCAACGTCCTGACTTTC
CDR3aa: CASSQERQGAGANVLTF

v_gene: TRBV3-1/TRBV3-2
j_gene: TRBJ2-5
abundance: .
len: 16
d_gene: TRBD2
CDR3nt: TGTGCCAGCAGCCAAGCCAGGGGACTAGCCCAAGAGACCCAGTACTTC
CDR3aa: CASSQARGLAQETQYF

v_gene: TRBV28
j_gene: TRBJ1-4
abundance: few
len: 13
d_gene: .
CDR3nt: TGTGCCAGCACCCCAGTCGAGGCGGAAAAACTGTTTTTT
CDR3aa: CASTPVEAEKLFF

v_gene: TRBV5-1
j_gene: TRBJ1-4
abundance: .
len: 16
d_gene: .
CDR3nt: TGCGCCAGCAAAAAACAGGCTTCCACCGGGTTGGGTGAACTGTTTTTT
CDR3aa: CASKKQASTGLGELFF

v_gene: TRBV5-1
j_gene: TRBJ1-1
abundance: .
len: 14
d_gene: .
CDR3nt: TGCGCCAGCAGCTTGGGACAGTGGAACACTGAAGCTTTCTTT
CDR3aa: CASSLGQWNTEAFF

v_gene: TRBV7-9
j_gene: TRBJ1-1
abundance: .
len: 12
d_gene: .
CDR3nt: TGTGCCAGCAGCTCAATGAACACTGAAGCTTTCTTT
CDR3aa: CASSSMNTEAFF

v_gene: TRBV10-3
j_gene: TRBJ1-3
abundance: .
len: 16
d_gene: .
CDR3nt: TGTGCCATCAGTGACAGGGGCGAGGGATCTGGAAACACCATATATTTT
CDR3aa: CAISDRGEGSGNTIYF

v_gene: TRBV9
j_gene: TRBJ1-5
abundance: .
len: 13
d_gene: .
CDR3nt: TGTGCCAGCAGCGTAGATCAGGGTCAGCCCCAGCATTTT
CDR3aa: CASSVDQGQPQHF

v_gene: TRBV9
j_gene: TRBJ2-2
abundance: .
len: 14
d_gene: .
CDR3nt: TGTGCCAGCAGCGTAGCGGTTTACACCGGGGAGCTGTTTTTT
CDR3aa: CASSVAVYTGELFF

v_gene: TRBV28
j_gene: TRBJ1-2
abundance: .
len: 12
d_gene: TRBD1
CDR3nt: TGTGCCAGCAGTAGGACAGGGTATGGCTACACCTTC
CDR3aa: CASSRTGYGYTF

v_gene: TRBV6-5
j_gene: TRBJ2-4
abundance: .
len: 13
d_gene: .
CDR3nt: TGTGCCAGCAGTTCCAATGTCAAAAACATTCAGTACTTC
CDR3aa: CASSSNVKNIQYF

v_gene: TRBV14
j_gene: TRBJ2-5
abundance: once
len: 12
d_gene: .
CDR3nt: TGTGCCAGCACCAACAACCAAGAGACCCAGTACTTC
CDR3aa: CASTNNQETQYF

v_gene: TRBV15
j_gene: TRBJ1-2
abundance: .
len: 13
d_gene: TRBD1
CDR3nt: TGTGCCACCAGCATCCAGGGGGCGGGTGGCTACACCTTC
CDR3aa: CATSIQGAGGYTF

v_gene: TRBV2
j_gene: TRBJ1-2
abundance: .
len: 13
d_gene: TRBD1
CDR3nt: TGTGCCAGCAGACCGACAGGGGGGTATGGCTACACCTTC
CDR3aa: CASRPTGGYGYTF